These T cell receptor beta chains were read from a single sample in a study of blood T cell repertoires in COVID-19. Method: immunoSEQ multiplex PCR; TCRdb's copy keeps in-frame clones and lacks some. The sample consists of roughly 150,000 clones, 88% of them appearing once. Material: peripheral blood. These TCRs come from a man aged 45 to 65 who had recovered from COVID-19. CDR3s include the opening cysteine and the closing phenylalanine or tryptophan. Fields, in order: J gene, V gene, clone size, D gene, CDR3 DNA, CDR3 protein. The D gene is left open where the match is weak. The listing skips clone size in some rows; elsewhere it reads once, few, many or a size class.

>TRBJ1-1|TRBV6-5|NA|NA
TGTGCCAGCAGTTACTCCGGGGGAATGAACACTGAAGCTTTCTTT
CASSYSGGMNTEAFF
>TRBJ2-7|TRBV11-1|NA|TRBD2
TGTGCCAGCAGCTTAGCCTCTCCTAGCGGGAGTGGTTCCTACGAGCAGTACTTC
CASSLASPSGSGSYEQYF
>TRBJ1-4|TRBV18|NA|TRBD1
TGTGCCAGCTCACTCGGGACAGGGCTTAATGAAAAACTGTTTTTT
CASSLGTGLNEKLFF
>TRBJ1-3|TRBV6-6|NA|TRBD1
TGTGCCAGCAGTTACGACCAGGGGGCAGGAAACACCATATATTTT
CASSYDQGAGNTIYF
>TRBJ2-1|TRBV20-1|NA|NA
TGCAGTGCTAGTGACTTCAATGAGCAGTTCTTC
CSASDFNEQFF
>TRBJ1-5|TRBV28|NA|TRBD1
TGTGCCAGCACCGGACAGGGTGGCGGCAATCAGCCCCAGCATTTT
CASTGQGGGNQPQHF
>TRBJ2-7|TRBV3-1/TRBV3-2|once|TRBD2
TGTGCCAGCAGCCAAGCCGGGAGGGAATACGAGCAGTACTTC
CASSQAGREYEQYF
>TRBJ2-7|TRBV3-1/TRBV3-2|NA|NA
TGTGCCAGCAGCCAAGGGACATCTTACTACGAGCAGTACTTC
CASSQGTSYYEQYF
>TRBJ2-5|TRBV5-6|NA|TRBD1
TGTGCCAGCAGCGAGGACAGGGGGGAGACCCAGTACTTC
CASSEDRGETQYF
>TRBJ2-3|TRBV6-2/TRBV6-3|once|NA
TGTGCCAGCAGTATGGAGGGTGGTGTACCAGATACGCAGTATTTT
CASSMEGGVPDTQYF
>TRBJ2-2|TRBV19|NA|NA
TGTGCCAGTAGGGTGTTGGCGGCTCCCACCGGGGAGCTGTTTTTT
CASRVLAAPTGELFF
>TRBJ2-7|TRBV5-4|NA|NA
TGTGCCAGCAGCTTAAGCGACGAGCAGTACTTC
CASSLSDEQYF
>TRBJ1-3|TRBV6-6|NA|NA
TGTGCCAGCAGGGCCTACATGGACAGTCCTGGAAACACCATATATTTT
CASRAYMDSPGNTIYF
>TRBJ1-1|TRBV7-2|NA|NA
TGTGCCAGCAGCTTAGGTGCGTTGAACACTGAAGCTTTCTTT
CASSLGALNTEAFF
>TRBJ2-7|TRBV11-1|NA|TRBD1
TGTGCCAGCAGCTTAGTACAACAGGGGGCAAAGGAGCAGTACTTC
CASSLVQQGAKEQYF
>TRBJ1-5|TRBV19|NA|NA
TGTGCCAGTGACGGGTCGGGCAATCAGCCCCAGCATTTT
CASDGSGNQPQHF
>TRBJ2-1|TRBV5-1|NA|NA
TGCGCCAGCAGCTTGCAGGTGCCTTTCGACAATGAGCAGTTCTTC
CASSLQVPFDNEQFF
>TRBJ1-2|TRBV5-6|NA|TRBD1
TGTGCCAGCAGCTTGAGGCAGGGGGCGAACTATGGCTACACCTTC
CASSLRQGANYGYTF
>TRBJ2-5|TRBV5-1|NA|TRBD1
TGCGCCAGCAGCCCAGGGACAGGGGGCCAAGAGACCCAGTACTTC
CASSPGTGGQETQYF
>TRBJ2-7|TRBV21-1|NA|NA
TGTGCCAGCAGTTTTTCTACGCGGGAGAAAGACGAGCAGTACTTC
CASSFSTREKDEQYF
>TRBJ1-6|TRBV2|NA|NA
TGTGCCAGCAGTGAAGCGCGGAGTTCACCCCTCCACTTT
CASSEARSSPLHF
>TRBJ2-5|TRBV2|NA|NA
TGTGCCAGTTTAGAGCGGACAGGAGGGGAGACCCAGTACTTC
CASLERTGGETQYF
>TRBJ2-7|TRBV5-1|NA|TRBD2
TGCGCCAGCAGCACCGGCGGGACTAGTATCCACGAGCAGTACTTC
CASSTGGTSIHEQYF
>TRBJ1-4|TRBV6-5|NA|TRBD1
TGTGCCAGCAGTTACCCTTGGACAGGAGCTAATGAAAAACTGTTTTTT
CASSYPWTGANEKLFF
>TRBJ2-7|TRBV29-1|NA|NA
TGCAGCGTCCAAGGAGGACAGACCTACGAGCAGTACTTC
CSVQGGQTYEQYF
>TRBJ1-2|TRBV27|NA|TRBD1
TGTGCCAGCAGTTCTGAGACAGGGTTCAGCGGCTACACCTTC
CASSSETGFSGYTF
>TRBJ2-7|TRBV15|NA|NA
TGTGCCACCAGCAGAGATACAGCCCTCTACGAGCAGTACTTC
CATSRDTALYEQYF
>TRBJ2-7|TRBV5-1|NA|NA
TGCGCCAGCAGGGAGGGCGCCTACGAGCAGTACTTC
CASREGAYEQYF
>TRBJ2-3|TRBV2|NA|TRBD2
TGTGCCAGCAGGGAACTAGCGGGGGTTGCAGATACGCAGTATTTT
CASRELAGVADTQYF
>TRBJ2-7|TRBV27|few|NA
TGTGCCACATCGAGGCAGGGACAAAGCTACGAGCAGTACTTC
CATSRQGQSYEQYF
>TRBJ1-1|TRBV5-1|once|NA
TGCGCCAGCAGCTTGGGTCAGGGCCGATCGAACACTGAAGCTTTCTTT
CASSLGQGRSNTEAFF
>TRBJ2-3|TRBV4-1|NA|NA
TGCGCCAGCAGCCAAGACCCGGGAACAAATACGCAGTATTTT
CASSQDPGTNTQYF
>TRBJ2-5|TRBV7-7|NA|NA
TGTGCCAGCAGCTTAGGGGGTAGCGGAGTTAAAGAGACCCAGTACTTC
CASSLGGSGVKETQYF
>TRBJ1-1|TRBV29-1|NA|NA
TGCAGCTCACTAGTCGGGAGTTGGAGCACTGAAGCTTTCTTT
CSSLVGSWSTEAFF
>TRBJ1-5|TRBV10-3|NA|TRBD1
TGTGCCATCAGATCGGACAGGGCTCACAATCAGCCCCAGCATTTT
CAIRSDRAHNQPQHF
>TRBJ2-3|TRBV19|NA|TRBD2
TGTGCCAGTAGTATAGGGGGTAGCGGGAGTGCAGATACGCAGTATTTT
CASSIGGSGSADTQYF
>TRBJ1-2|TRBV6-1|NA|TRBD1
TGTGCCAGCAGTGAACAGGGGGTTAACTATGGCTACACCTTC
CASSEQGVNYGYTF
>TRBJ2-7|TRBV12-3/TRBV12-4|NA|NA
TGTGCCAGCAGTTTTACAGCCTCCTACGAGCAGTACTTC
CASSFTASYEQYF
>TRBJ2-5|TRBV5-4|NA|NA
TGTGCCAGCAGCTTGGCGGGACATTACCAAGAGACCCAGTACTTC
CASSLAGHYQETQYF
>TRBJ2-4|TRBV3-1/TRBV3-2|NA|TRBD1
TGTGCCAGCAGCGCTCTGGACAGGCAAAACATTCAGTACTTC
CASSALDRQNIQYF
>TRBJ2-5|TRBV7-2|NA|TRBD2
TGTGCCAGCAGCTTAACACTAGCGGGGGGGTTAGGGGAGACCCAGTACTTC
CASSLTLAGGLGETQYF
>TRBJ2-5|TRBV18|NA|NA
TGTGCCAGCTCACCACCGGGGCGCCTGAACGGGGAGACCCAGTACTTC
CASSPPGRLNGETQYF
>TRBJ2-2|TRBV19|NA|TRBD2
TGTGCCAGTAGTCGTAGCGGGAGCGCCAACACCGGGGAGCTGTTTTTT
CASSRSGSANTGELFF
>TRBJ1-2|TRBV25-1|NA|NA
TGTGCCAGCAGTGAATCAGGACAGAACTATGGCTACACCTTC
CASSESGQNYGYTF
>TRBJ1-2|TRBV4-1|NA|NA
TGCGCCAGCAGCCAAGATCTCACGGGACTGTTTAACTATGGCTACACCTTC
CASSQDLTGLFNYGYTF
>TRBJ2-2|TRBV11-2|NA|TRBD2
TGTGCCAGCAGCTCGGGACTAGAGGGGGCCGGGGAGCTGTTTTTT
CASSSGLEGAGELFF
>TRBJ1-4|TRBV5-1|NA|TRBD1
TGCGCCAGCAGCCCGTCGGGACAGGGGGAAAAACTGTTTTTT
CASSPSGQGEKLFF
>TRBJ2-1|TRBV5-5|NA|TRBD2
TGTGCCAGCGGACAGCTAGCGGGGGTCTACAATGAGCAGTTCTTC
CASGQLAGVYNEQFF
>TRBJ2-7|TRBV4-3|NA|NA
TGCGCCAGCAGCCCCGGTAGGCAGGCCTCCTACGAGCAGTACTTC
CASSPGRQASYEQYF
>TRBJ2-3|TRBV28|NA|NA
TGTGCCAGCGGTCTAGCCCCAGATACGCAGTATTTT
CASGLAPDTQYF
>TRBJ2-1|TRBV5-1|NA|TRBD2
TGCGCCAGCAGCTTGGAGATGCGGGAGGGAAGCAATGAGCAGTTCTTC
CASSLEMREGSNEQFF
>TRBJ2-7|TRBV20-1|few|TRBD2
TGCAGTGCTAGTCTACTAGCGGGAGGGCCCCACGAGCAGTACTTC
CSASLLAGGPHEQYF
>TRBJ1-1|TRBV19|NA|TRBD1
TGTGCCAGTAGTATACAGGGGGCGAACACTGAAGCTTTCTTT
CASSIQGANTEAFF
>TRBJ2-7|TRBV19|NA|NA
TGTGCCAGTCGGACAGCTTCCTACGAGCAGTACTTC
CASRTASYEQYF
>TRBJ2-7|TRBV13|NA|NA
TGTGCCAGCAGCGTGAGACAGGAGTTCGACGAGCAGTACTTC
CASSVRQEFDEQYF
>TRBJ1-5|TRBV27|NA|TRBD1
TGTGCCAGCAGTTCTTCAGGGGGAACCAATCAGCCCCAGCATTTT
CASSSSGGTNQPQHF
>TRBJ2-3|TRBV9|NA|NA
TGTGCCAGCAGCGTAAGGGGGGGGAGCACAGATACGCAGTATTTT
CASSVRGGSTDTQYF
>TRBJ2-5|TRBV5-1|NA|NA
TGCGCCAGCAGCTTGGAGGGGGTCCAAGAGACCCAGTACTTC
CASSLEGVQETQYF